The present T cell receptor beta chain was sequenced within a study of blood T cells in healthy people across ages. Background on the study: Template switching picked up about one barcoded beta molecule for each two T cells.

Together with a sample-barcoded 5' primer, a J-beta primer mix was included in a second PCR lasting about 7 to 12 cycles. Using its own MiXCR run on the 5' RACE reads, TCRdb lists one record per CDR3 protein. The sample includes about 640,000 distinct CDR3 sequences, less than 35% seen only once; the top ten take approximately 15%. This clonotype was detected a few times. The CDR3 extends over 12 amino acids. Germline V CDR1 and CDR2: SEHNR, FQNEAQ (reference sequence). Trimming removed 5 bases at V and 1 base at J, with 6 bases between. Total RNA was extracted at no less than 6 micrograms per sample.

The chain recombines TRBV7-9 with TRBJ2-7; D ambiguous. This clonotype was sampled from a woman over 75 in good health. Specimen: blood. The DNA of the CDR3 is TGTGCCAGCAGCGCCAAGTCCTACGAGCAGTACTTC. Encoded protein: CASSAKSYEQYF.